The present T cell receptor beta chain was sequenced within a study of T-cell reconstitution after alpha-beta-depleted transplantation in children. Overall study results and limits: A year had passed since transplant, and T-cell counts and diversity by then came mostly from newly produced T cells. There were reportedly several hundred expanded graft clones from which alpha-beta T cells came about two months after transplant. Several patients had high TCRbeta diversity at day 60; it came from surviving recipient T cells and thymic progenitors.

This sample's TCRbeta library carried unique molecular identifier barcodes. From the PCR reads, TCRdb called clonotypes with MiXCR, one entry per CDR3 protein. Of about 500,000 distinct CDR3 sequences in the sample, about an eighth are singletons; the top ten hold roughly 15%. The V gene's germline CDR1 is MNHEY and CDR2 SVGAGI. After removal of 0 bases from V and 12 bases from J, the junction contained 16 bases not matched to a gene. This CDR3 spans 18 amino acids. Comments on this clonotype: Its specificity is not known.

The chain carries TRBV6-5 and TRBJ2-1, with TRBD2 identical over 11 bases. The specimen comprised PBMCs, mostly from graft donor cells, sampled 180 days after TCRalphabeta/CD19-depleted stem cell transplant. The source is a female patient aged 2-9 years who had a stem cell transplant for aplastic anemia, so the T cells may come from the graft donor. The CDR3 sequence is CASSYSQFRTSGPRWQFF. The CDR3 DNA reads TGTGCCAGCAGTTACTCGCAGTTTAGGACTAGCGGGCCCCGTTGGCAGTTCTTC.